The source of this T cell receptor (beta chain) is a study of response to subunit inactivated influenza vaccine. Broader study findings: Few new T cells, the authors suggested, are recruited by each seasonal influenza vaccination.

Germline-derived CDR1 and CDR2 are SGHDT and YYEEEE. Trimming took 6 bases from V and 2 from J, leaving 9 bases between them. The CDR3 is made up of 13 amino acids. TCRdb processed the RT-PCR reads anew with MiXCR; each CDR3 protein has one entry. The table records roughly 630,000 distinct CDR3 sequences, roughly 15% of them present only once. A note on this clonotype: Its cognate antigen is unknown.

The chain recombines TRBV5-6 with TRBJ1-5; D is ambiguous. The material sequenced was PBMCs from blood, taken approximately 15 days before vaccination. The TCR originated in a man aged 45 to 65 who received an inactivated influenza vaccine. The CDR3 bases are TGTGCCAGCACCCAATGGGGCAATCAGCCCCAGCATTTT. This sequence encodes CASTQWGNQPQHF.